This TCR beta chain was found in a study of blood T cells in healthy people across ages. PCR was performed a second time for roughly 7 to 12 cycles using a sample-barcoded 5' primer and a J-beta primer mix. TCRdb reanalysed the 5' RACE reads using MiXCR and keeps one entry per CDR3 protein. There are around 600,000 distinct CDR3 sequences in the sample; around 48% occur only once, and roughly 24% lies in the top ten. V lost 2 bases to trimming and J lost 3 bases, with 17 bases between them. CDR3 length: 17 amino acids. Germline-derived CDR1 and CDR2 are SGHTA and FQGNSA. This receptor was taken from a man at least 80 years old in good health. The chain carries TRBV7-2 and TRBJ1-5; D gene unclear. Input material: blood. The chain's CDR3 is CASSLKAGNLHNQPQHF. CDR3 bases: TGTGCCAGCAGCTTAAAGGCGGGCAACCTCCACAATCAGCCCCAGCATTTT. Based on the CDR3 plus reference TRBV7-2 and TRBJ1-5, the full variable domain is GAGVSQSPSNKVTEKGKDVELRCDPISGHTALYWYRQSLGQGLEFLIYFQGNSAPDKSGLPSDRFSAERTGGSVSTLTIQRTQQEDSAVYLCASSLKAGNLHNQPQHFGDGTRLSIL.